This T cell receptor beta chain emerged from a study of CD8+ T cells in alopecia areata. The treatment is: oral pan-JAK inhibitor, 5-10 mg twice daily. Comments on this clone: Its target is not known.

As the sequencing template, cDNA was produced by extracting RNA and reverse transcribing it. The table came from immunoSEQ multiplex PCR; TCRdb's copy has only in-frame clones and leaves some out. This table holds some 210,000 clones, 66% found once. Overall study results and limits: Among the top 100, expanded CD8+ clones were significantly decreased by tofacitinib, as was scalp clonality. Many expanded lesional clones remained in scalp and blood on tofacitinib. Whereas mice showed it more clearly, TCR sharing across patients was murkier, possibly because of HLA.

This sequence originates from a human donor with alopecia areata. Material: CD4+ T cells sorted from blood, obtained between weeks 44 and 45, from a patient treated with tofacitinib.

The CDR3 sequence is CASSQEAGDKQFF. CDR3 sequence (DNA): TGTGCCAGCAGCCAAGAAGCTGGCGACAAGCAGTTCTTC. The chain combines TRBV4-2 with TRBJ2-1, with D uncertain. The CDR3 contains 13 residues. Germline CDR1 reads LGHNA; CDR2 reads YNFKEQ. V was clipped by 0 bases and J by 11 bases, with 11 bases between them.